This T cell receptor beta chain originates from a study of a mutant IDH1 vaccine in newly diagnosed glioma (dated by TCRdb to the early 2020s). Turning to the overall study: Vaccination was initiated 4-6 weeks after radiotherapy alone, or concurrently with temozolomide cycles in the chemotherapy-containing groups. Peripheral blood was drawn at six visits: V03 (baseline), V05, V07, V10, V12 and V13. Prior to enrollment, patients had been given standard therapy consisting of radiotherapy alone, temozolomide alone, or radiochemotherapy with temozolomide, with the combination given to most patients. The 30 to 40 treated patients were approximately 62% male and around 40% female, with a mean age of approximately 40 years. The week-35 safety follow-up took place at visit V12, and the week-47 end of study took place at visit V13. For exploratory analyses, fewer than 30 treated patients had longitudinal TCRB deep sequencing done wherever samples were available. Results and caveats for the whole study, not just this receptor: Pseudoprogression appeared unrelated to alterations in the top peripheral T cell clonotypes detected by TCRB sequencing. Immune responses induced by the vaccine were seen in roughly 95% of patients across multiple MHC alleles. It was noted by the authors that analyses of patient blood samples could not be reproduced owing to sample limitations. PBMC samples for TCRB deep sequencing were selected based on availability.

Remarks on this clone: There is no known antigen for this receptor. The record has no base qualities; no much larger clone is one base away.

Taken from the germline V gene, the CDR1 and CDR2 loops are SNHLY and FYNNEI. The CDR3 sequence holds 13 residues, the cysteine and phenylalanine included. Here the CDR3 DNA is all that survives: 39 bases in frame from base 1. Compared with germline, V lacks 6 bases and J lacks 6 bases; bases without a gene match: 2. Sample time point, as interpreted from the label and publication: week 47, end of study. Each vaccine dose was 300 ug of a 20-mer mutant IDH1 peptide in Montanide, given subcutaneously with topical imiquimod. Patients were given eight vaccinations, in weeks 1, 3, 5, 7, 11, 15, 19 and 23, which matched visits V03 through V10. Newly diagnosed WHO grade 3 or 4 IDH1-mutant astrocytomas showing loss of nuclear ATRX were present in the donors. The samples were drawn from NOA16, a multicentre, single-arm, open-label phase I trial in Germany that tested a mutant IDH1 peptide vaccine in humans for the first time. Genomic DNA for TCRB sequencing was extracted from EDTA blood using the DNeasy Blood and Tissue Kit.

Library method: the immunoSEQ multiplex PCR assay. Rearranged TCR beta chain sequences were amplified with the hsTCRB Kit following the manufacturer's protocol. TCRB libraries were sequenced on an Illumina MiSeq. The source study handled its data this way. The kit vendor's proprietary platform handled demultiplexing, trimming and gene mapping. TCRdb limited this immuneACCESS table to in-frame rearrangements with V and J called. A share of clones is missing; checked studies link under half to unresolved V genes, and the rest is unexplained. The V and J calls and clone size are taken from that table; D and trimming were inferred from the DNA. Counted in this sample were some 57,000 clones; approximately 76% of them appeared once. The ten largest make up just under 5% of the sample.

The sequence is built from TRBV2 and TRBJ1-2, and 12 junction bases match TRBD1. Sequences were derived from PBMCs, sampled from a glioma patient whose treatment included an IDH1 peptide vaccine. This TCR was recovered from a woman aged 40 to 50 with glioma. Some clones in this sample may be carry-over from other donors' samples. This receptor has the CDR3 CASSGTGGNGYTF. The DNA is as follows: TGTGCCAGCAGCGGGACAGGGGGCAATGGCTACACCTTC.